This T cell receptor (beta chain) was obtained from a study of control samples from healthy donors and cancer patients. The method was immunoSEQ multiplex PCR; TCRdb's version includes in-frame clones alone and lacks a portion of them. Counted here are roughly 200,000 clones, roughly 94% occurring once; the ten biggest clones make up approximately 1.5%. This TCR was recovered from a man aged 50-59 years in good health. Specimen: blood.

This chain's CDR3 is CASSPGRGDKYF. CDR3 DNA sequence: TGTGCCAGCAGCCCCGGCCGGGGGGATAAGTACTTC. The gene calls are TRBV5-6 and TRBJ2-7, with 7 bases that match TRBD2. The CDR3 is 12 amino acids. With 4 bases clipped from V and 11 bases from J, the junction kept 9 bases outside the gene matches. Germline CDR1 and CDR2: SGHDT and YYEEEE.